The next 10 T cell receptor beta chains were all read from a single sample in a study of shared T cell receptors in the human thymus. Clones were sequenced by immunoSEQ multiplex PCR, and TCRdb holds only the in-frame ones, with some missing. This sample carries some 640,000 clones, 80% to 90% of them seen once, and the ten largest clones take approximately 0.0097%. These sequences were also reported in another study, on human thymus T cells.

The specimen was thymocytes. Receptor source: a boy in the first two years of life with a congenital heart defect.

This clone has a single count. The sample contains more than one DNA sequence encoding this CDR3. The chain is built from TRBV9 and TRBJ2-5; 7 nucleotides align to TRBD1. With 0 bases clipped from V and 2 bases from J, the junction kept 1 base outside the gene matches. Germline CDR1 reads SGDLS; CDR2 reads YYNGEE. The CDR3 consists of 14 residues. The CDR3 DNA is TGTGCCAGCAGCGTAGACAGGGGACAAGAGACCCAGTACTTC. Amino acid sequence: CASSVDRGQETQYF.

The V call is TRBV5-1, the J call TRBJ2-3; D is perhaps TRBD1 (6 bases). Trimming took 4 bases from V and 0 from J, leaving 18 bases between them. Germline CDR1 and CDR2: SGHRS and YFSETQ. This CDR3 is 17 amino acids long. The CDR3 nucleotides read TGCGCCAGCAGCAAGGACAGACGGCACCTTAGCACAGATACGCAGTATTTT. Amino acids: CASSKDRRHLSTDTQYF.

The chain employs TRBV7-2 and TRBJ1-3; D is unclear. Germline-derived CDR1 and CDR2 are SGHTA and FQGNSA. The V gene lost 5 bases and the J gene lost 7 bases, with 12 bases spanning the gap. This CDR3 is 13 amino acids long. CDR3 nucleotides: TGTGCCAGCAGCCAGACTCCGAGGAACACCATATATTTT. It encodes CASSQTPRNTIYF.

V usage is TRBV10-3 and J usage is TRBJ2-7; TRBD2 might be the D (6 bases). V was trimmed by 11 bases and J by 2 bases, leaving 22 bases between them. The germline CDR1 and CDR2 sequences are ENHRY and SYGVKD. This CDR3 has 15 residues. For the CDR3, the DNA is TGTGCCGCCAGGACGTCGGATGGACTAACCTACGAGCAGTACTTC. This sequence encodes CAARTSDGLTYEQYF.

This clone was counted between two and nine times. The V and J genes are TRBV28 and TRBJ1-4; D not resolved. The CDR3 covers 14 residues. V lost 6 bases and J lost 8, with 16 bases in between. Looked up from germline, CDR1 is MDHEN and CDR2 is SYDVKM. The CDR3 protein is CASRAGNLREKLFF. The CDR3 nucleotides are TGTGCCAGCAGAGCGGGGAATCTTCGGGAAAAACTGTTTTTT.

V gene TRBV2 combines with J gene TRBJ1-2; D is unresolved. Germline V gene data show CDR1 as SNHLY and CDR2 as FYNNEI. Trimming cost V 8 bases and J 8 bases, with 9 bases left between them. The CDR3 contains 10 residues. The CDR3 loop is CASLRSGYTF. The CDR3 DNA reads TGTGCCAGCCTACGTTCCGGCTACACCTTC.

The V and J genes are TRBV7-9 and TRBJ2-5; D possibly corresponds to TRBD2 (6 bases). This CDR3 is built from 15 residues. Per the germline V gene, CDR1 is SEHNR and CDR2 is FQNEAQ (reference sequence). The ends were cut back, 5 bases at V and 2 bases at J, with 15 bases in the middle. The CDR3 loop is CASSQTTGTQETQYF. The CDR3 DNA is TGTGCCAGCAGCCAAACAACCGGGACTCAAGAGACCCAGTACTTC.

V is TRBV28 and J is TRBJ1-1; 9 bases are a match to TRBD1. CDR1 and CDR2 from the germline V gene are MDHEN and SYDVKM. The CDR3 totals 16 residues. V was clipped by 5 bases and J by 6 bases; unmatched bases: 13. CDR3 protein: CASSGHLGQGISEAFF. The CDR3 DNA reads TGTGCCAGCAGTGGGCACCTGGGACAGGGTATTTCTGAAGCTTTCTTT. Together with reference TRBV28 and TRBJ1-1, the CDR3 gives the full variable domain: DVKVTQSSRYLVKRTGEKVFLECVQDMDHENMFWYRQDPGLGLRLIYFSYDVKMKEKGDIPEGYSVSREKKERFSLILESASTNQTSMYLCASSGHLGQGISEAFFGQGTRLTVV.

The chain carries TRBV19 and TRBJ2-5, with D maybe TRBD1 (5 bases). Trimming pared 4 bases from V and 3 bases from J, leaving 9 bases between. Germline V CDR1 and CDR2: LNHDA, SQIVND (reference sequence). CDR3 length: 13 amino acids. DNA of the CDR3: TGTGCCAGTAGTACCTACAGGAAAGAGACCCAGTACTTC. Translation: CASSTYRKETQYF. The complete variable domain, with remaining parts taken from reference TRBV19 and TRBJ2-5, reads DGGITQSPKYLFRKEGQNVTLSCEQNLNHDAMYWYRQDPGQGLRLIYYSQIVNDFQKGDIAEGYSVSREKKESFPLTVTSAQKNPTAFYLCASSTYRKETQYFGPGTRLLVL.

The genes are TRBV4-1 and TRBJ1-1, with 10 bases identical to TRBD1. Germline V gene sequence: CDR1 MGHRA, CDR2 YSYEKL. Unmatched junction bases numbered 12, after V lost 1 base and J lost 10 bases. CDR3 length: 16 amino acids. CDR3 DNA sequence: TGCGCCAGCAGCCAAGTCGACAGGGGGCCGGTCTTCCGAGCTTTCTTT. Residues: CASSQVDRGPVFRAFF.